This is a list of T cell receptor beta chains from one sample in a study of cytomegalovirus exposure and HLA in healthy donors. Libraries were prepared by immunoSEQ multiplex PCR; TCRdb keeps only in-frame clonotypes and omits some of them. The repertoire holds over 75,000 clones, approximately 84% seen once, with 5.6% in the top ten. Sequenced input: PBMCs. The receptors come from a woman under 30 in good health and CMV-seropositive. Both conserved end residues are part of each CDR3. Fields, in order: CDR3 length, J gene, D gene, clone size, V gene, CDR3 DNA, CDR3 protein. D genes are given only for firm matches. Part of the rows lack a size; the others show once, few, many or a class for expanded clones.

>14|TRBJ1-2|-|-|TRBV5-1
TGCGCCAGCAGCTTGGAGCGGATCCACTATGGCTACACCTTC
CASSLERIHYGYTF
>16|TRBJ2-6|-|-|TRBV27
TGTGCCAGCAGTCCCTCGACAGTGACTGGGGCCAACGTCCTGACTTTC
CASSPSTVTGANVLTF
>11|TRBJ1-1|-|-|TRBV28
TGTGCCAGCCCCTCTCCGGCTGAAGCTTTCTTT
CASPSPAEAFF
>16|TRBJ1-4|-|-|TRBV10-3
TGTGCCATCAGCAGGGAGGGACCCTCAACTAATGAAAAACTGTTTTTT
CAISREGPSTNEKLFF
>10|TRBJ1-3|-|-|TRBV7-9
TGTGCCATCCATGGAAACACCATATATTTT
CAIHGNTIYF
>13|TRBJ2-7|-|-|TRBV29-1
TGCAGCGTTGTGCGGAAATTTACCTACGAGCAGTACTTC
CSVVRKFTYEQYF
>15|TRBJ1-2|TRBD1|-|TRBV7-3
TGTGCCAGCAGCTTATCGGCGGGACAGATCTATGGCTACACCTTC
CASSLSAGQIYGYTF
>16|TRBJ2-2|-|-|TRBV7-9
TGTGCCAGCAGCTTATCGTCGGGGGCGAACACCGGGGAGCTGTTTTTT
CASSLSSGANTGELFF
>15|TRBJ2-7|-|-|TRBV5-6
TGTGCCAGCAGCTTGGGTCCAGGGGATCTCGCCGAGCAGTACTTC
CASSLGPGDLAEQYF
>15|TRBJ1-2|TRBD1|-|TRBV6-1
TGTGCCAGCCGGGGCCAGGGGGCGACTAACTATGGCTACACCTTC
CASRGQGATNYGYTF
>14|TRBJ1-5|-|-|TRBV28
TGTGCCAGCAGCCCCCAAAATTTTGGCCAGCCCCAGCATTTT
CASSPQNFGQPQHF
>15|TRBJ1-4|-|-|TRBV5-4
TGTGCCAGCAGCCCAACTGTGGCGGGTAATGAAAAACTGTTTTTT
CASSPTVAGNEKLFF
>12|TRBJ1-2|-|-|TRBV5-5
TGTGCCAGCAGCGGCCCTAACTATGGCTACACCTTC
CASSGPNYGYTF
>11|TRBJ2-7|-|-|TRBV2
TGTGCCAGCAGTGTCGGTACCGAGCAGTACTTC
CASSVGTEQYF
>14|TRBJ1-4|-|-|TRBV6-5
TGTGCCAGCAGACAGACAGCAACTAATGAAAAACTGTTTTTT
CASRQTATNEKLFF
>15|TRBJ1-5|TRBD1|-|TRBV5-6
TGTGCCAGCAGCTACCGGACAGGGGGGGCTCAGCCCCAGCATTTT
CASSYRTGGAQPQHF
>15|TRBJ2-7|TRBD2|-|TRBV7-2
TGTGCCAGCAGCCAGGCTAGCGGGAGTCCCTACGAGCAGTACTTC
CASSQASGSPYEQYF
>12|TRBJ1-1|-|-|TRBV13
TGTGCCAGCAGCAACACAGGTGGTGAAGCTTTCTTT
CASSNTGGEAFF
>15|TRBJ2-1|TRBD2|-|TRBV30
TGTGCCTGGAGTGTACAAGCGGGAGATTTGAATGAGCAGTTCTTC
CAWSVQAGDLNEQFF
>16|TRBJ1-4|TRBD1|-|TRBV25-1
TGTGCCAGCAGTGAAAAACCGGGACAGAAGAATGAAAAACTGTTTTTT
CASSEKPGQKNEKLFF
>15|TRBJ1-4|-|-|TRBV4-1
TGCGCCAGCAGCCACCATCCAGGCCTTAATGAAAAACTGTTTTTT
CASSHHPGLNEKLFF
>16|TRBJ1-2|TRBD1|-|TRBV29-1
TGCAGCGTCCAAGGACAGGGCCCCGTTACTAACTATGGCTACACCTTC
CSVQGQGPVTNYGYTF
>11|TRBJ1-2|-|once|TRBV25-1
TGTGCCAGCATGACGGGAGGTGGCTACACCTTC
CASMTGGGYTF
>16|TRBJ2-1|TRBD2|-|TRBV6-5
TGTGCCAGCAGTTACAATCTAGCGGGAGGGACCCATGAGCAGTTCTTC
CASSYNLAGGTHEQFF
>15|TRBJ1-1|-|-|TRBV27
TGTGCCAGCAAGATCACCCAGGGCGCTGCCAATGAAGCTTTCTTT
CASKITQGAANEAFF
>14|TRBJ1-2|-|-|TRBV28
TGTGCCAGCAGCCTCGGGACGGGGGGCTATGGCTACACCTTC
CASSLGTGGYGYTF
>12|TRBJ2-3|-|-|TRBV6-5
TGTGCCAGCAACACAGTTGGAGATACGCAGTATTTT
CASNTVGDTQYF
>13|TRBJ2-7|TRBD1|-|TRBV11-2
TGTGCCAGCAGCCGGGACAGGGGCGACGAGCAGTACTTC
CASSRDRGDEQYF
>16|TRBJ1-1|TRBD1|-|TRBV4-1
TGCGCCAGCAGCCATGAAACAGGGGGTTTGTACACTGAAGCTTTCTTT
CASSHETGGLYTEAFF
>16|TRBJ1-3|TRBD1|few|TRBV12-5
TGTGCTAGTGGTTTGGATCAGACAGGGATTGGAAACACCATATATTTT
CASGLDQTGIGNTIYF
>17|TRBJ1-6|-|-|TRBV5-4
TGTGCCAGCAGCACCCCCCCCAATTTAGAGCAGCGTTCACCCCTCCACTTT
CASSTPPNLEQRSPLHF
>15|TRBJ1-1|-|once|TRBV5-5
TGTGCCAGCAGCTTACAGGGCCCTGGGAACACTGAAGCTTTCTTT
CASSLQGPGNTEAFF
>13|TRBJ2-1|-|-|TRBV9
TGTGCCAGCAGCGTAGGGAGATACAATGAGCAGTTCTTC
CASSVGRYNEQFF
>15|TRBJ2-7|TRBD2|-|TRBV14
TGTGCCAGCAGCCTCGCTAGCGGGACCCCATACGAGCAGTACTTC
CASSLASGTPYEQYF
>14|TRBJ2-7|TRBD1|-|TRBV9
TGTGCCAGCAGCGGTGGGGACAGGGGCGTCGAGCAGTACTTC
CASSGGDRGVEQYF
>11|TRBJ1-1|-|-|TRBV7-9
TGTGCCAGCAGCTCCCTGCCTGGCGCTTTCTTT
CASSSLPGAFF
>16|TRBJ2-1|TRBD2|-|TRBV11-2
TGTGCCAGCAGCTTAGAGATAGCGGGAGGTTGGAATGAGCAGTTCTTC
CASSLEIAGGWNEQFF
>14|TRBJ1-1|-|-|TRBV18
TGTGCCAGCTCACCAACAGTCATTCCAGCTGAAGCTTTCTTT
CASSPTVIPAEAFF
>16|TRBJ2-1|TRBD2|-|TRBV28
TGTGCCAGCAGCCGACTAGCGGGTACCCTATACAATGAGCAGTTCTTC
CASSRLAGTLYNEQFF
>13|TRBJ1-1|-|-|TRBV6-5
TGTGCCAGCAGTTACGGTCGGACTGGGGAAGCTTTCTTT
CASSYGRTGEAFF
>15|TRBJ2-1|-|-|TRBV7-3
TGTGCCAGCAGCTTATCTCCTAGCTCCTACAATGAGCAGTTCTTC
CASSLSPSSYNEQFF
>15|TRBJ1-4|-|-|TRBV5-4
TGTGCCAGCAGCCGTACAGGGTTTGGTGATGAAAAACTGTTTTTT
CASSRTGFGDEKLFF